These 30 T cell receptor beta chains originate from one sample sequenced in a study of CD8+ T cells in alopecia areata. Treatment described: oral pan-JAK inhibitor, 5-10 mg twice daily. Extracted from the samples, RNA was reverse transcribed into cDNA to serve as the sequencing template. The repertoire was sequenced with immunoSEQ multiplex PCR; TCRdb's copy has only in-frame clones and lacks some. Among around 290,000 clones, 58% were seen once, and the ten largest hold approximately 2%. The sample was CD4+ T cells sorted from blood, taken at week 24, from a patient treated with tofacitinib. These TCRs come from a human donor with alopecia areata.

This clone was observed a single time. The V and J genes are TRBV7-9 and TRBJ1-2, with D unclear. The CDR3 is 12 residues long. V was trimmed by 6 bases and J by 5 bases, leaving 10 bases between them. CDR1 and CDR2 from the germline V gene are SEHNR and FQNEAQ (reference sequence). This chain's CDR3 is CASSPGLYGYTF. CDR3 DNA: TGTGCCAGCAGTCCAGGACTGTATGGCTACACCTTC.

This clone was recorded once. CDR3 in amino acids: CASSLGRLASQPQHF. CDR3 in DNA: TGTGCCAGCAGTTTAGGACGCCTGGCCTCTCAGCCCCAGCATTTT. V gene TRBV6-1 combines with J gene TRBJ1-5, with D unclear. The CDR3 consists of 15 residues. The germline gives CDR1 MNHNS, CDR2 SASEGT. V was pared by 5 bases and J by 6 bases, with 17 bases between.

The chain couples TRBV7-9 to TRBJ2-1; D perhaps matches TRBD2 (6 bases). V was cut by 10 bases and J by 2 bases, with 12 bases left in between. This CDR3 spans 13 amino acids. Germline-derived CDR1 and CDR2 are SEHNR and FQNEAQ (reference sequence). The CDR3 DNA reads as TGTGCCACCCGGGACTCTACCTACAATGAGCAGTTCTTC. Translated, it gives CATRDSTYNEQFF.

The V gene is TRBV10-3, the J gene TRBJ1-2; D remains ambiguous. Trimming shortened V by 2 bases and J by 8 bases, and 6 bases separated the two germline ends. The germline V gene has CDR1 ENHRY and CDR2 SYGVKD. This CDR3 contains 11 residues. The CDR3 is CAISELGGYTF. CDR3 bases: TGTGCCATCAGTGAGCTGGGGGGCTACACCTTC.

CDR3: CAWRNRGNQPQHF. The CDR3 DNA sequence: TGTGCCTGGAGGAACAGAGGGAATCAGCCCCAGCATTTT. The chain employs TRBV30 and TRBJ1-5; no clear D gene. CDR3 length: 13 amino acids. Trimming stripped 3 bases from V and 4 bases from J, with 10 bases between. The V gene's germline CDR1 is GTSNPN and CDR2 SVGIG (reference sequence).

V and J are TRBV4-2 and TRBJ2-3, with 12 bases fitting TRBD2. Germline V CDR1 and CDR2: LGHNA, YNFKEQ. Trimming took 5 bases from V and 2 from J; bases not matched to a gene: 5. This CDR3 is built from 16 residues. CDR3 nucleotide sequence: TGTGCCAGCAGCTGGACTAGCGGGGAGCTCACAGATACGCAGTATTTT. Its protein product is CASSWTSGELTDTQYF.

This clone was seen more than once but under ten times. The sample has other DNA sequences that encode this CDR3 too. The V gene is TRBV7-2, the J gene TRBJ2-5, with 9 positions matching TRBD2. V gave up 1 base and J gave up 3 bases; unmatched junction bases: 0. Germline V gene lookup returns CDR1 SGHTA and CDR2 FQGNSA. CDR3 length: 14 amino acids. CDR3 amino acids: CASSLGLAEETQYF. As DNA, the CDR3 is TGTGCCAGCAGCTTAGGACTAGCGGAAGAGACCCAGTACTTC. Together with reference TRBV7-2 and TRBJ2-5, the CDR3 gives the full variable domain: GAGVSQSPSNKVTEKGKDVELRCDPISGHTALYWYRQSLGQGLEFLIYFQGNSAPDKSGLPSDRFSAERTGGSVSTLTIQRTQQEDSAVYLCASSLGLAEETQYFGPGTRLLVL.

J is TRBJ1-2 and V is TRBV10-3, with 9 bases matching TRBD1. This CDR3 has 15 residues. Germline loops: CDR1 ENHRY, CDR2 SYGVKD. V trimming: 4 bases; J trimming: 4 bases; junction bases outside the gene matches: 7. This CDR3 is CAISARQGVFYGYTF. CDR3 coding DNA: TGTGCCATCAGTGCGAGACAGGGGGTTTTCTATGGCTACACCTTC.

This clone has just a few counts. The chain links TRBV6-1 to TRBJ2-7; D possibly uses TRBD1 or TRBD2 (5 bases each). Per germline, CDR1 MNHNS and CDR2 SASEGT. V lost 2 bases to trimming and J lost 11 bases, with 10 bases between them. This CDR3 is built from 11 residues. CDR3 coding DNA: TGTGCCAGCAGTGAACCCGGGACCAAGTACTTC. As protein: CASSEPGTKYF.

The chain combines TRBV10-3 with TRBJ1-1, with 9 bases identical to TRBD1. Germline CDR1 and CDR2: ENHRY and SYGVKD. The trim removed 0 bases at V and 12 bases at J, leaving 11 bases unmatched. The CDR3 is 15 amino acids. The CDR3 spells CAISESGPGQGGTFF. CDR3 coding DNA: TGTGCCATCAGTGAGTCGGGGCCGGGACAGGGAGGAACTTTCTTT.

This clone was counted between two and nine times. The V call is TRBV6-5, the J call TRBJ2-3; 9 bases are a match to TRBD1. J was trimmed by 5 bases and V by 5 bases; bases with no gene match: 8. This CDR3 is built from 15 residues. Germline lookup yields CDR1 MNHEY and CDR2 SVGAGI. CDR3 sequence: CASSKTGGFVDTQYF. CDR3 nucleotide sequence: TGTGCCAGCAGTAAGACAGGGGGATTCGTAGATACGCAGTATTTT.

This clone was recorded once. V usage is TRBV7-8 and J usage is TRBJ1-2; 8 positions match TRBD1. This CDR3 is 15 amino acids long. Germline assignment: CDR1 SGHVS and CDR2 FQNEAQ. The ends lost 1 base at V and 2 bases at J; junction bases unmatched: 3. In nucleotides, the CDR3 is TGTGCCAGCAGCTTAGGACAGGGGAAGAACTATGGCTACACCTTC. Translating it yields CASSLGQGKNYGYTF.

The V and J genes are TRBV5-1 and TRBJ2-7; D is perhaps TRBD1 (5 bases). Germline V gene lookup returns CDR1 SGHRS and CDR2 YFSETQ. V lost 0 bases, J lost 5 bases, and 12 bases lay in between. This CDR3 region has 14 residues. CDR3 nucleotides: TGCGCCAGCAGCTTGGGTCAGGGCGTCCACGAGCAGTACTTC. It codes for CASSLGQGVHEQYF. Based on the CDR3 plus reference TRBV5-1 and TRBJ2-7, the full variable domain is KAGVTQTPRYLIKTRGQQVTLSCSPISGHRSVSWYQQTPGQGLQFLFEYFSETQRNKGNFPGRFSGRQFSNSRSEMNVSTLELGDSALYLCASSLGQGVHEQYFGPGTRLTVT.

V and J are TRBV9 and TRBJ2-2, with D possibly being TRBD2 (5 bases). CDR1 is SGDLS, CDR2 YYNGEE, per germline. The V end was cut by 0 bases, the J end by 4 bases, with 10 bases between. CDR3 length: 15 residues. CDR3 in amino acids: CASSVESSATGELFF. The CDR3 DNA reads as TGTGCCAGCAGCGTAGAGAGTAGCGCCACCGGGGAGCTGTTTTTT.

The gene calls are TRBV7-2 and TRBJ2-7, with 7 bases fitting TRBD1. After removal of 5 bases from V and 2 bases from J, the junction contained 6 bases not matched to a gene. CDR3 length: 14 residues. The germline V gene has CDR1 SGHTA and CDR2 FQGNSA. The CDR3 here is CASSNRDRTYEQYF. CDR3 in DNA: TGTGCCAGCAGCAACCGGGACAGAACCTACGAGCAGTACTTC.

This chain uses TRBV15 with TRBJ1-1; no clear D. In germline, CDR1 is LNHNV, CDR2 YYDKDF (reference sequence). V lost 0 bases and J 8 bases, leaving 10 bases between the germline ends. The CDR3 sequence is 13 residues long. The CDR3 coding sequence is TGTGCCACCAGCAGAGATAGGGCCAGGGAAGCTTTCTTT. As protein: CATSRDRAREAFF. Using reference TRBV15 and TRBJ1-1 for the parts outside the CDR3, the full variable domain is DAMVIQNPRYQVTQFGKPVTLSCSQTLNHNVMYWYQQKSSQAPKLLFHYYDKDFNNEADTPDNFQSRRPNTSFCFLDIRSPGLGDTAMYLCATSRDRAREAFFGQGTRLTVV.

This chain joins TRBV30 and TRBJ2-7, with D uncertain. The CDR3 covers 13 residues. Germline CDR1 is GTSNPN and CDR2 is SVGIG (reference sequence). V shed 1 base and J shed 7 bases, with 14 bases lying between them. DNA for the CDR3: TGTGCCTGGAGTGGGCGCCTCGGTGGGGAGCAGTACTTC. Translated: CAWSGRLGGEQYF.

CDR3 in DNA: TGTGCCGCACGGACAGGGGGCCCGGGGACTGAAGCTTTCTTT. Its translation is CAARTGGPGTEAFF. The chain combines TRBV15 with TRBJ1-1; 11 bases fit TRBD1. The ends lost 11 bases at V and 5 bases at J; junction bases unmatched: 10. The CDR3 runs to 14 residues. Germline V gene sequence: CDR1 LNHNV, CDR2 YYDKDF (reference sequence).

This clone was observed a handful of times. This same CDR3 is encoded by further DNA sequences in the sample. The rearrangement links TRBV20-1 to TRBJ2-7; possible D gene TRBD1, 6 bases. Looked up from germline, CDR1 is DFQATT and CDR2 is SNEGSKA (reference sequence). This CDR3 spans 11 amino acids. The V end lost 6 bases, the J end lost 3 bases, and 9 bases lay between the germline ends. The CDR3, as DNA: TGCAGTGCCCTGGACAGCTACGAGCAGTACTTC. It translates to CSALDSYEQYF.

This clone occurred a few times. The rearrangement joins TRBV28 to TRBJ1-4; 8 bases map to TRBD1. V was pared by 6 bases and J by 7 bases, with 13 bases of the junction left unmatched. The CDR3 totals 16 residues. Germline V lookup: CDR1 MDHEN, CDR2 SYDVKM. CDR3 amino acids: CASSLRTGSFGEKLFF. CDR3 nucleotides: TGTGCCAGCAGCTTACGGACAGGGAGTTTCGGTGAAAAACTGTTTTTT.

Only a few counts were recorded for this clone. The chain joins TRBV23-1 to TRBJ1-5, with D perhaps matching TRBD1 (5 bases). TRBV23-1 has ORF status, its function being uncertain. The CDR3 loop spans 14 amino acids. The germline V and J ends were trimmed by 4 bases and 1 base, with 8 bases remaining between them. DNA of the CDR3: TGCGCCAGCAGTCCCCGACAGAGCAATCAGCCCCAGCATTTT. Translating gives CASSPRQSNQPQHF.

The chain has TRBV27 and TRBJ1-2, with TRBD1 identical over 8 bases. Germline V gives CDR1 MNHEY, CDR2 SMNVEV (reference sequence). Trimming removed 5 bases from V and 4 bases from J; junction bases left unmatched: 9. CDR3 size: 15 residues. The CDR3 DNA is TGTGCCAGCAGTGTGGACAGGGCCATAATCTATGGCTACACCTTC. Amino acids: CASSVDRAIIYGYTF.

The CDR3 reads CASGLALSANERTGELFF. The CDR3 DNA is TGTGCTAGTGGTTTGGCACTTTCCGCCAATGAACGCACCGGGGAGCTGTTTTTT. The V call is TRBV12-5, the J call TRBJ2-2, with D unclear. The ends were cut back, 1 base at V and 4 bases at J, with 19 bases in the middle. Germline values: CDR1 LGHNT, CDR2 FRNRAP. The CDR3 covers 18 residues. Full variable domain (rest looked up from reference TRBV12-5 and TRBJ2-2): DARVTQTPRHKVTEMGQEVTMRCQPILGHNTVFWYRQTMMQGLELLAYFRNRAPLDDSGMPKDRFSAEMPDATLATLKIQPSEPRDSAVYFCASGLALSANERTGELFFGEGSRLTVL.

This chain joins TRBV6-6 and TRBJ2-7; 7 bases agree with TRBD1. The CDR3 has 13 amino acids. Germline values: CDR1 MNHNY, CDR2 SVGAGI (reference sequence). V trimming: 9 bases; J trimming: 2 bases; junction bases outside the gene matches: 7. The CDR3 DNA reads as TGTGCCAGTGGGGGACAGAGGGCCTACGAGCAGTACTTC. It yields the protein CASGGQRAYEQYF.

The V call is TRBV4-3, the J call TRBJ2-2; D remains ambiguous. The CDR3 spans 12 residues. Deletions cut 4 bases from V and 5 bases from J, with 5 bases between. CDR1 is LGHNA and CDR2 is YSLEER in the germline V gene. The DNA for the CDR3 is TGCGCCAGCAGCCCCCAAACCGGGGAGCTGTTTTTT. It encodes CASSPQTGELFF.

The CDR3 region is CASSQPGQANTF. In nucleotides, the CDR3 is TGCGCCAGCAGCCAACCTGGACAGGCAAACACCTTC. This chain uses TRBV4-3 with TRBJ1-2; 7 bases line up with TRBD1. CDR3 size: 12 residues. The ends lost 2 bases at V and 12 bases at J; junction bases unmatched: 6. In germline, CDR1 is LGHNA, CDR2 YSLEER.

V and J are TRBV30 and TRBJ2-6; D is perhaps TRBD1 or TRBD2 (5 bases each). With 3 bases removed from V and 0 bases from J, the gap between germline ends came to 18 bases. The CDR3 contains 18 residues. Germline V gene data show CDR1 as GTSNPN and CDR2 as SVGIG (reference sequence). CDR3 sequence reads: CAWSPALGRSSGANVLTF. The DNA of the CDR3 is TGTGCCTGGAGCCCAGCCCTGGGACGGAGCTCTGGGGCCAACGTCCTGACTTTC.

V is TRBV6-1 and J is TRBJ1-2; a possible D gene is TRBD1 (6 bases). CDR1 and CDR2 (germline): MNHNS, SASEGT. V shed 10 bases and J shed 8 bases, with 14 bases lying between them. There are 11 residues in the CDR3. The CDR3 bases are TGTGCCATCCACAGGGTACAGGGCTACACCTTC. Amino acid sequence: CAIHRVQGYTF.

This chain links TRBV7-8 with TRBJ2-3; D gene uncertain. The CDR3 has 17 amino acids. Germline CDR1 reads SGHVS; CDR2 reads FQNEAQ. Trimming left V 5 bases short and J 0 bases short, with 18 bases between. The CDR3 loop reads CASSPAHDSPSTDTQYF. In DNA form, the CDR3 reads TGTGCCAGCAGCCCCGCCCATGACTCACCCAGCACAGATACGCAGTATTTT.

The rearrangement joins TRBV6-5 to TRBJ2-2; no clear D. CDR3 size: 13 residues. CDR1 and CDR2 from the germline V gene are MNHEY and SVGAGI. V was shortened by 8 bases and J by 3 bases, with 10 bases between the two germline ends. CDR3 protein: CASLTDHTGELFF. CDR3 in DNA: TGTGCCAGCTTAACAGACCACACCGGGGAGCTGTTTTTT.